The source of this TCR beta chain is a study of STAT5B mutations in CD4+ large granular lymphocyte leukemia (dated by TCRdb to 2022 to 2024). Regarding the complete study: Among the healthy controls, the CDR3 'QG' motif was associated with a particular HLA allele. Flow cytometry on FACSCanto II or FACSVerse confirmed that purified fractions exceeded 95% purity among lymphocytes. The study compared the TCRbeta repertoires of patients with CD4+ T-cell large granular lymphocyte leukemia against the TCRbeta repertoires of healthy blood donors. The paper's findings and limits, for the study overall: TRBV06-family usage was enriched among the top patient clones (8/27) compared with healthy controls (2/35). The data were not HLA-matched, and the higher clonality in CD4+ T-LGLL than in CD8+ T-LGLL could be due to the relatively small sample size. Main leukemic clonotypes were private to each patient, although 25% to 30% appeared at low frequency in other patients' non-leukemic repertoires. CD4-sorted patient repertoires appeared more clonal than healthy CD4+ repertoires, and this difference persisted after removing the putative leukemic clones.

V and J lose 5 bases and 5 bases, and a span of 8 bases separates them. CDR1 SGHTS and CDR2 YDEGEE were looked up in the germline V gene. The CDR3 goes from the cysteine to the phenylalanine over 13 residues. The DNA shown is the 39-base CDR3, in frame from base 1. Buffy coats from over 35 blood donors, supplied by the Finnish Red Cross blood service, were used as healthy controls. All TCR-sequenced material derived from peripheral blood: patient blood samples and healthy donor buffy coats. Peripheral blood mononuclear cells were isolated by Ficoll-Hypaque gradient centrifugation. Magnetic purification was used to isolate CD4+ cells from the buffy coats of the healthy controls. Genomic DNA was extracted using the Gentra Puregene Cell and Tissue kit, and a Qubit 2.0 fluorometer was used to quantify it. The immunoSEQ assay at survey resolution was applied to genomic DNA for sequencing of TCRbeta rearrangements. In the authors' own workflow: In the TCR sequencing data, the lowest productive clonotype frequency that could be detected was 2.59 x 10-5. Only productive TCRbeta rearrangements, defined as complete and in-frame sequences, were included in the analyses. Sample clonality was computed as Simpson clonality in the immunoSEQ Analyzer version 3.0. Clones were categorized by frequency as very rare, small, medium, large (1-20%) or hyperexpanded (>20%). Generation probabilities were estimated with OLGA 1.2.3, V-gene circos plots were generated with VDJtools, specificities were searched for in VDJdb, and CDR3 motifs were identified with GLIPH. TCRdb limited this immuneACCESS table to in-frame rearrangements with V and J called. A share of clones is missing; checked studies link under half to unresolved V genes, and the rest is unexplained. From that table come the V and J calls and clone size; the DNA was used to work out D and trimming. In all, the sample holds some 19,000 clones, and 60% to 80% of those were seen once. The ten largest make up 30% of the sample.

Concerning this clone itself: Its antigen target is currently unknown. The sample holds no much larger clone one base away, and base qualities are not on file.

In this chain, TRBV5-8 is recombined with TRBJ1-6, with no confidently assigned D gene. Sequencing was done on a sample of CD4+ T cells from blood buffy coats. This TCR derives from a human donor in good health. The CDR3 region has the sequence CASSSHDNSPLHF. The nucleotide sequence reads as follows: TGTGCCAGCAGTTCTCACGATAATTCACCCCTCCACTTT.